This T cell receptor beta chain was captured by sequencing in a study of blood T cells in healthy people across ages. Isolated PBMCs totaled at least 6 million in each sample. The authors ran a second PCR of about 7 to 11 cycles using a sample-barcoded 5' primer and a J-beta primer mix. TCRdb processed the 5' RACE reads anew with MiXCR; each CDR3 protein has one entry. The table lists some 940,000 distinct CDR3 sequences, 25% to 30% of them singletons. This clonotype has only a few counts. The same data also went into a second study, on T cells of mothers and their children. That investigation notes: Samples were obtained from a few healthy Caucasian mothers and their six children. In each mother, TCR beta CDR3 reads exceeded 8.5 million; in each child, they numbered approximately 3 million. Detection yielded no persistent microchimeric T cell clones.

The sequence came from a middle-aged woman in good health. Sequenced: blood.

This CDR3 is CASSPGGGVTDTQYF. The CDR3 DNA sequence: TGTGCCAGCAGCCCCGGGGGTGGGGTTACAGATACGCAGTATTTT. The chain has TRBV3-1 and TRBJ2-3; D may be TRBD2 (6 bases). V shed 4 bases and J shed 3 bases, with 14 bases lying between them. The length of the CDR3 is 15 residues. Germline-derived CDR1 and CDR2 are LGHDT and YNNKEL (reference sequence).